The 16 T cell receptor beta chains listed next were all sequenced from one sample in a study of cytomegalovirus exposure and HLA in healthy donors. The PCR contained 60 Vbeta and 13 Jbeta primers. Clones were sequenced by immunoSEQ multiplex PCR, and TCRdb holds only the in-frame ones, with some missing. The sample carries approximately 90,000 clones, 60% to 80% recorded once. Sequencing input: PBMCs. The receptor set was obtained from a man aged 40-50 years in good health and CMV-seronegative.

This chain links TRBV14 with TRBJ1-1; maybe TRBD1 (5 bases). The CDR3 contains 15 residues. The V end lost 0 bases, the J end lost 6 bases, and 14 bases lay between the germline ends. In germline, CDR1 is SGHDN, CDR2 FVKESK. DNA for the CDR3: TGTGCCAGCAGCCAAGATCTCCGGGGGTCCGCTGAAGCTTTCTTT. The encoded protein is CASSQDLRGSAEAFF.

The chain recombines TRBV5-1 with TRBJ2-4, with 12 bases that match TRBD1. Per germline, CDR1 SGHRS and CDR2 YFSETQ. This CDR3 region has 17 residues. V was pared by 2 bases and J by 8 bases, with 11 bases of the junction left unmatched. The CDR3 region has the DNA TGCGCCAGCAGCTTACCGGGACAGGGGGCATCGAAGTACATTCAGTACTTC. This gives the protein CASSLPGQGASKYIQYF.

The V and J genes are TRBV5-1 and TRBJ2-7; possibly TRBD1 for D (5 bases). Germline V gene data show CDR1 as SGHRS and CDR2 as YFSETQ. This CDR3 is built from 15 residues. With 0 bases removed from V and 1 base from J, the gap between germline ends came to 11 bases. In DNA form, the CDR3 reads TGCGCCAGCAGCTTGGGGGGCAGGGCATCCTACGAGCAGTACTTC. It is translated as CASSLGGRASYEQYF.

The chain employs TRBV18 and TRBJ1-2; tentative D call: TRBD1 (5 bases). This CDR3 is built from 17 residues. V shed 3 bases and J shed 6 bases, with 23 bases lying between them. Germline values: CDR1 KGHSH, CDR2 LQKENI. The chain's CDR3 is CASSPLGGGSLSNGYTF. The CDR3 DNA reads as TGTGCCAGCTCACCTCTCGGGGGAGGTTCGTTGTCTAATGGCTACACCTTC.

The chain employs TRBV5-5 and TRBJ2-7; 11 bases are a match to TRBD2. V shed 4 bases and J 2 bases; nucleotides not matched to a gene: 5. The CDR3 spans 15 residues. The germline gives CDR1 SGHKS, CDR2 YYEKEE (reference sequence). The CDR3 DNA sequence: TGTGCCAGCAGCCCCGGGACTAGCGGTACCTACGAGCAGTACTTC. Its translation is CASSPGTSGTYEQYF.

The CDR3 DNA reads as TGCGCCAGCAGCTTGGCGCAGGGGGCGGATGAAAAACTGTTTTTT. Its translation: CASSLAQGADEKLFF. The genes are TRBV5-1 and TRBJ1-4; 8 bases are a match to TRBD1. The length of the CDR3 is 15 residues. Germline trimming cut 0 bases from V and 6 bases from J; bases unmatched to any gene: 4. Germline CDR1 is SGHRS and CDR2 is YFSETQ.

The rearrangement links TRBV7-9 to TRBJ2-5; no firm D call. V lost 1 base and J 8 bases, leaving 11 bases between the germline ends. Germline CDR1 and CDR2: SEHNR and FQNEAQ (reference sequence). The CDR3 consists of 13 residues. CDR3 protein: CASSLVVSRTQYF. The CDR3 DNA reads as TGTGCCAGCAGCTTAGTCGTTAGCCGCACCCAGTACTTC.

This clone was detected a few times. This sample also contains other DNA sequences that code for the same CDR3. J is TRBJ1-4 and V is TRBV5-1; 8 nucleotides align to TRBD1. Trimming at V came to 5 bases and at J to 4 bases, leaving 4 bases not matched to a gene. This CDR3 contains 14 residues. Germline V lookup: CDR1 SGHRS, CDR2 YFSETQ. The DNA for the CDR3 is TGCGCCAGCAGTTCTGGACAGGGTAATGAAAAACTGTTTTTT. Its translation is CASSSGQGNEKLFF.

This chain links TRBV27 with TRBJ1-1, with D perhaps TRBD1 (5 bases). The CDR3 loop spans 15 amino acids. V lost 7 bases to trimming and J lost 4 bases, with 19 bases between them. CDR1 is MNHEY, CDR2 SMNVEV, per germline (reference sequence). The CDR3 protein is CASINRWSGGTEAFF. Written as DNA, the CDR3 is TGTGCCAGCATCAATCGCTGGTCCGGGGGCACTGAAGCTTTCTTT.

The V and J genes are TRBV6-6 and TRBJ2-7; perhaps TRBD1 as D (5 bases). V was clipped by 0 bases and J by 0 bases, with 12 bases between them. Per the germline V gene, CDR1 is MNHNY and CDR2 is SVGAGI (reference sequence). This CDR3 has 16 amino acids. CDR3 amino acids: CASSYSGHLLSYEQYF. The CDR3 DNA follows: TGTGCCAGCAGTTACTCCGGACATCTTCTCTCCTACGAGCAGTACTTC.

The chain couples TRBV6-1 to TRBJ2-1; tentatively, D is TRBD1 (6 bases). The V and J ends lost 8 bases and 1 base respectively, with 12 bases between them. There are 14 residues in the CDR3. Germline assignment: CDR1 MNHNS and CDR2 SASEGT. The CDR3 here is CASLPGESYNEQFF. CDR3 DNA sequence: TGTGCCAGCCTACCAGGGGAGTCCTACAATGAGCAGTTCTTC.

In the case of this clone: Sequence at one end of the junction differs from germline and may be a read error. The rearrangement joins TRBV28 to TRBJ2-1; D unresolved. CDR1 is MDHEN and CDR2 is SYDVKM in the germline V gene. The CDR3 extends over 15 amino acids. The CDR3 coding sequence is TGTGCCAGCAGTTTATCGTCCAACTCCTATAATGAGCAGTTCTTC. It is translated as CASSLSSNSYNEQFF. The entire variable domain, with the rest obtained from reference TRBV28 and TRBJ2-1, is as follows: DVKVTQSSRYLVKRTGEKVFLECVQDMDHENMFWYRQDPGLGLRLIYFSYDVKMKEKGDIPEGYSVSREKKERFSLILESASTNQTSMYLCASSLSSNSYNEQFFGPGTRLTVL.

The chain recombines TRBV30 with TRBJ2-3; 9 nucleotides align to TRBD1. CDR3 size: 15 residues. Unmatched junction bases numbered 7, after V lost 1 base and J lost 5 bases. Germline V gene lookup returns CDR1 GTSNPN and CDR2 SVGIG (reference sequence). CDR3 nucleotide sequence: TGTGCCTGGAGTGCCCCTACAGGGGGCGTAGATACGCAGTATTTT. This sequence encodes CAWSAPTGGVDTQYF.

This clone has just one count. This chain joins TRBV7-9 and TRBJ1-2; a possible D gene is TRBD1 (5 bases). The CDR3 is made up of 15 amino acids. Germline lookup yields CDR1 SEHNR and CDR2 FQNEAQ (reference sequence). V was pared by 1 base and J by 2 bases, with 11 bases between. The CDR3: CASSLVGQGNYGYTF. The CDR3 DNA reads as TGTGCCAGCAGCTTAGTGGGGCAGGGAAACTATGGCTACACCTTC.

By proportion, this clone is medium-sized. The rearrangement links TRBV18 to TRBJ1-4, with 7 bases lining up with TRBD1. V shed 5 bases and J 0 bases; nucleotides not matched to a gene: 6. CDR3 size: 16 residues. From germline, CDR1 is KGHSH and CDR2 LQKENI. The CDR3 nucleotides read TGTGCCAGCTCATCGACAGGGACTGCAACTAATGAAAAACTGTTTTTT. Translating it yields CASSSTGTATNEKLFF.

V is TRBV30 and J is TRBJ2-5; 11 nucleotides align to TRBD2. Trimming removed 3 bases from V and 2 bases from J; junction bases left unmatched: 2. The CDR3 sequence is 14 residues long. Germline V lookup: CDR1 GTSNPN, CDR2 SVGIG (reference sequence). CDR3 nucleotides: TGTGCCTGGAGCGGACTAGCGGGTCAAGAGACCCAGTACTTC. This translates into CAWSGLAGQETQYF. The full variable domain, completed using reference TRBV30 and TRBJ2-5, is SQTIHQWPATLVQPVGSPLSLECTVEGTSNPNLYWYRQAAGRGLQLLFYSVGIGQISSEVPQNLSASRPQDRQFILSSKKLLLSDSGFYLCAWSGLAGQETQYFGPGTRLLVL.